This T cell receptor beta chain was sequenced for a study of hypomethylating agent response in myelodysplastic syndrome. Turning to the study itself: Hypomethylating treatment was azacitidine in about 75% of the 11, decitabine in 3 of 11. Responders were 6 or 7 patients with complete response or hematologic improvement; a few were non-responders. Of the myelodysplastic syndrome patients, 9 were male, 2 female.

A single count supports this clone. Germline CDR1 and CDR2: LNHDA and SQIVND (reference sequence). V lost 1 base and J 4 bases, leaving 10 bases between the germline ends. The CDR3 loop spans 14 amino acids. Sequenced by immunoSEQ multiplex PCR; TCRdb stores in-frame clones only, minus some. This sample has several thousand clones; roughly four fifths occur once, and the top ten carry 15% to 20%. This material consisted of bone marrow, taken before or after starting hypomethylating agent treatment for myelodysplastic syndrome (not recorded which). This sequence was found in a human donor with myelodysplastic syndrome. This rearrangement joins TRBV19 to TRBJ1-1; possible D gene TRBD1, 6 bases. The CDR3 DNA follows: TGTGCCAGTAGTATAGGGGGGCGCATCACTGAAGCTTTCTTT. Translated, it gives CASSIGGRITEAFF.